This TCR beta chain appears in the sequencing data of a study of cytomegalovirus exposure and HLA in healthy donors. Study-level findings and limits: There were under 200 TCR beta chains listed as cytomegalovirus-associated.

CDR3 size: 11 residues. Trimming removed 4 bases from V and 6 bases from J, with 5 bases in between. Germline CDR1 reads MNHNS; CDR2 reads SASEGT. On this clone: Its antigen is as yet unknown.

The assay was immunoSEQ multiplex PCR, and TCRdb's table has in-frame clones only and misses some. The table shows more than 70,000 clones, with about 94% occurring only once. The TCR originated in a woman between 18 and 29 years old in good health and CMV-seronegative. V and J are TRBV6-1 and TRBJ2-3; D gene ambiguous. The specimen was PBMCs. CDR3: CASSAGDTQYF. DNA for the CDR3: TGTGCCAGCAGTGCAGGTGATACGCAGTATTTT.